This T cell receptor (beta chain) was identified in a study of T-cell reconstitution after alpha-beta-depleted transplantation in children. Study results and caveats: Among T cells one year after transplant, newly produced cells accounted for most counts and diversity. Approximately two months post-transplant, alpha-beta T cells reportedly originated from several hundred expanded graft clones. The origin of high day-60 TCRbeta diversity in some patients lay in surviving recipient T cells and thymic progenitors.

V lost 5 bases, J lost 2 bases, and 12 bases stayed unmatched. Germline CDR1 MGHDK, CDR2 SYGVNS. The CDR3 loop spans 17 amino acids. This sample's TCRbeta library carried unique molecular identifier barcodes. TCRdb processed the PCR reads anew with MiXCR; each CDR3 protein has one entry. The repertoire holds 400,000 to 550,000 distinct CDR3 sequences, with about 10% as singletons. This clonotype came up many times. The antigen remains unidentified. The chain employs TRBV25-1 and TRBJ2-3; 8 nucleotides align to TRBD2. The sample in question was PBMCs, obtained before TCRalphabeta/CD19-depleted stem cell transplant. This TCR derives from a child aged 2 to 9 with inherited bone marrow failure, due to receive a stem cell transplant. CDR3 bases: TGTGCCAGCAGTTCTCAGGAGCGGGAGCTGAACACAGATACGCAGTATTTT. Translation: CASSSQERELNTDTQYF.